Presented here are 9 T cell receptor beta chains from one specimen sequenced in a study of CD8 T cells in ankylosing spondylitis. Study findings and constraints: Eight highly homologous variants formed a TCR beta motif that appeared characteristic of ankylosing spondylitis blood.

MiXCR, applied by TCRdb to the 5' RACE reads, yields one record per CDR3 protein. The sample contains fewer than 550,000 distinct CDR3 sequences, about 5.7% of which appear only once. No antigen has been identified for these receptors. The sample taken for sequencing was blood, either unsorted or a sorted T cell fraction (not recorded which). All receptors derive from a male donor with ankylosing spondylitis.

Ten or more counts support this clonotype. This chain connects TRBV20-1 to TRBJ2-2; 10 bases are shared with TRBD2. Germline trimming cut 3 bases from V and 5 bases from J; bases unmatched to any gene: 6. The CDR3 spans 15 residues. CDR1 is DFQATT, CDR2 SNEGSKA, per germline (reference sequence). CDR3 bases: TGCAGTGCTAGCCTTAGCGGGGGGAGAACCGGGGAGCTGTTTTTT. It translates to CSASLSGGRTGELFF.

This clonotype was seen at least ten times. The chain carries TRBV6-2 or TRBV6-3 and TRBJ2-2; tentatively, D is TRBD2 (5 bases). This CDR3 has 16 amino acids. CDR1 is MNHEY and CDR2 is SVGEGT in the germline V gene. V shed 0 bases and J shed 0 bases, with 8 bases lying between them. The CDR3 sequence: CASSYSRVSNTGELFF. CDR3 bases: TGTGCCAGCAGTTACTCGAGGGTCTCGAACACCGGGGAGCTGTTTTTT.

The sample holds many counts of this clonotype. The chain is built from TRBV5-1 and TRBJ2-7, with TRBD1 matching 10 bases. Germline values: CDR1 SGHRS, CDR2 YFSETQ. This CDR3 has 17 amino acids. V was clipped by 4 bases and J by 3 bases; unmatched bases: 13. Here the CDR3 DNA reads TGCGCCAGCAGCACCCCGACAGGGGGCTCGAGGGACTACGAGCAGTACTTC. Its protein product is CASSTPTGGSRDYEQYF.

This clonotype was observed a few times. The V gene is TRBV21-1, the J gene TRBJ2-5; the listed D gene, TRBD1, was not tested against the DNA. TRBV21-1 is an annotated pseudogene. The CDR3 spans 13 residues. The CDR3 nucleotides read TGTGCCATCCTGGGACAGGGGGCAACTAGCCAGTACTTC. This gives the protein CAILGQGATSQYF.

About this clonotype: Sequence at one end of the junction differs from germline and may be a read error. The rearrangement joins TRBV5-4 to TRBJ1-6, with TRBD1 as a possible D gene (6 bases). Germline CDR1 reads SGHNT; CDR2 reads YYREEE (reference sequence). The CDR3 is 16 amino acids. The CDR3: CAISRGPARANSPLHF. The CDR3 DNA follows: TGTGCCATCAGCCGGGGGCCAGCGAGGGCTAATTCACCCCTCCACTTT. Variable domain in full (rest from reference TRBV5-4 and TRBJ1-6): ETGVTQSPTHLIKTRGQQVTLRCSSQSGHNTVSWYQQALGQGPQFIFQYYREEENGRGNFPPRFSGLQFPNYSSELNVNALELDDSALYLCAISRGPARANSPLHFGNGTRLTVT.

The sample holds many counts of this clonotype. The genes are TRBV3-1 and TRBJ1-1, with D possibly being TRBD1 (5 bases). This CDR3 has 13 amino acids. Germline CDR1 is LGHDT and CDR2 is YNNKEL (reference sequence). V lost 2 bases and J lost 1, with 5 bases in between. The CDR3 spells CASSQTGNTEAFF. Here the CDR3 DNA reads TGTGCCAGCAGCCAAACAGGGAACACTGAAGCTTTCTTT.

The chain links TRBV29-1 to TRBJ1-1; 8 bases are a match to TRBD1. J lost 4 bases, V lost 6 bases, and 7 bases had no gene match. The CDR3 totals 13 residues. Germline lookup yields CDR1 SQVTM and CDR2 ANQGSEA. CDR3 sequence: CSVGQGLFTEAFF. The CDR3 bases are TGCAGCGTCGGACAGGGTTTATTCACTGAAGCTTTCTTT.

This clonotype was seen at least ten times. The V and J genes are TRBV29-1 and TRBJ2-2, with no clear D. The CDR3 has 14 residues. In germline, CDR1 is SQVTM, CDR2 ANQGSEA. Trimming stripped 4 bases from V and 2 bases from J, with 11 bases between. CDR3 nucleotides: TGCAGCGTTGTAGGTGGTTTAAACACCGGGGAGCTGTTTTTT. Amino acids: CSVVGGLNTGELFF.

This clonotype was detected ten times or more. The chain joins TRBV20-1 to TRBJ2-5; D is unclear. V was cut by 5 bases and J by 5 bases, with 12 bases left in between. The CDR3 runs 12 residues. The germline gives CDR1 DFQATT, CDR2 SNEGSKA (reference sequence). The CDR3 reads CSALPFRETQYF. The CDR3 DNA reads as TGCAGTGCTCTACCATTCCGGGAGACCCAGTACTTC.